Sequencing of this TCR beta chain was carried out in a study of T cells in Graves' hyperthyroidism and ophthalmopathy. Per germline, CDR1 ENHRY and CDR2 SYGVKD. V was clipped by 2 bases and J by 0 bases, with 14 bases between them. The CDR3 totals 16 residues. Study-wide results and limits: Stable hyperthyroidism and ophthalmopathy were separated using 13 V-J signatures. Blood held most thyroid clonotypes expanded above 0.001 frequency.

Comments on this clonotype: Its specificity is unknown.

Hyperthyroidism patients were newly diagnosed, had disease duration under 2 months, and were aged 18 to 65 years. On the basis of clinical symptoms, serum thyroxine and TRAb, thyroid ultrasound and orbital computed tomography, diagnoses were made. TCR beta CDR3 region amplification was performed from RNA transcripts. The TCR CDR3 first-round RT-PCR relied on the HTBI primer set. Each CDR3 protein is one row after TCRdb ran MiXCR on the multiplex PCR reads. The repertoire has a few hundred thousand distinct CDR3 sequences, 40% to 55% of them found once; the top ten carry 8% to 8.5%. The sequenced material came from peripheral blood or thyroid tissue (not recorded which). V gene TRBV10-3 combines with J gene TRBJ2-7; the D is unclear. The TCR was taken from a woman in her late teens or twenties with Graves' hyperthyroidism. For the CDR3, the DNA is TGTGCCATCAGTGAGGACGGCTCCTACGCCTCCTACGAGCAGTACTTC. As protein: CAISEDGSYASYEQYF.